The rows below give T cell receptor beta chains drawn from one sample of a study of blood T cell repertoires in COVID-19. The data were produced by immunoSEQ multiplex PCR, yet TCRdb's version contains in-frame clones alone and is incomplete. In the table there are about 210,000 clones, around 87% of which are singletons. Material for sequencing was PBMCs or T cells enriched from blood (not recorded which). The receptors come from a man younger than 40 in a cohort exposed to, infected with or recovered from COVID-19 (not recorded which). CDR3s include the opening cysteine and the closing phenylalanine or tryptophan. The order of the fields is D gene, clone size, V gene, J gene, CDR3 protein, CDR3 DNA. A D gene is named only where the DNA matches it firmly. Part of the rows lack a size; the others show once, few, many or a class for expanded clones.

d_gene: .; abundance: .; v_gene: TRBV5-1; j_gene: TRBJ2-6; CDR3aa: CASTRSGANVLTF; CDR3nt: TGCGCCAGCACCCGGTCTGGGGCCAACGTCCTGACTTTC
d_gene: TRBD2; abundance: .; v_gene: TRBV6-1; j_gene: TRBJ2-7; CDR3aa: CASSSGTSGSREQYF; CDR3nt: TGTGCCAGCAGCTCCGGGACTAGCGGGAGTCGCGAGCAGTACTTC
d_gene: TRBD1; abundance: .; v_gene: TRBV6-1; j_gene: TRBJ1-6; CDR3aa: CASSDAGTGNSPLHF; CDR3nt: TGTGCCAGCAGTGACGCCGGGACAGGGAATTCACCCCTCCACTTT
d_gene: .; abundance: .; v_gene: TRBV27; j_gene: TRBJ1-1; CDR3aa: CASSIVGGIGTEAFF; CDR3nt: TGTGCCAGCAGTATCGTCGGGGGTATAGGAACTGAAGCTTTCTTT
d_gene: TRBD1; abundance: .; v_gene: TRBV28; j_gene: TRBJ2-7; CDR3aa: CASSLDPGTGEYEQYF; CDR3nt: TGTGCCAGCAGTTTAGACCCCGGGACAGGGGAATACGAGCAGTACTTC
d_gene: .; abundance: few; v_gene: TRBV12-3/TRBV12-4; j_gene: TRBJ1-2; CDR3aa: CASSHRRRGGYTF; CDR3nt: TGTGCCAGCAGCCACAGGCGTCGAGGTGGCTACACCTTC
d_gene: .; abundance: .; v_gene: TRBV5-6; j_gene: TRBJ2-5; CDR3aa: CASSLRWPQETQYF; CDR3nt: TGTGCCAGCAGCTTGAGATGGCCCCAAGAGACCCAGTACTTC
d_gene: TRBD2; abundance: .; v_gene: TRBV24-1; j_gene: TRBJ2-1; CDR3aa: CATSVAGVGDEQFF; CDR3nt: TGTGCCACCAGTGTAGCGGGAGTTGGGGATGAGCAGTTCTTC
d_gene: .; abundance: .; v_gene: TRBV5-1; j_gene: TRBJ1-1; CDR3aa: CASSLEPLNTEAFF; CDR3nt: TGCGCCAGCAGCTTGGAGCCTTTGAACACTGAAGCTTTCTTT
d_gene: TRBD2; abundance: once; v_gene: TRBV7-9; j_gene: TRBJ2-1; CDR3aa: CASSPRFSGSIHEQFF; CDR3nt: TGTGCCAGCAGCCCCCGGTTTAGCGGGAGTATACATGAGCAGTTCTTC
d_gene: .; abundance: .; v_gene: TRBV6-2/TRBV6-3; j_gene: TRBJ1-2; CDR3aa: CASSPLLTGGYTF; CDR3nt: TGTGCCAGCAGTCCCCTCCTTACGGGTGGCTACACCTTC
d_gene: TRBD2; abundance: .; v_gene: TRBV27; j_gene: TRBJ2-2; CDR3aa: CASSLRSSGQKHTGELFF; CDR3nt: TGTGCCAGCAGTTTAAGATCTAGCGGGCAAAAACACACCGGGGAGCTGTTTTTT
d_gene: .; abundance: .; v_gene: TRBV7-6; j_gene: TRBJ1-1; CDR3aa: CASSLEVRDIHTEAFF; CDR3nt: TGTGCCAGCAGCTTAGAGGTCCGGGACATCCACACTGAAGCTTTCTTT
d_gene: TRBD2; abundance: .; v_gene: TRBV4-1; j_gene: TRBJ2-2; CDR3aa: CASSQDSLADTGELFF; CDR3nt: TGCGCCAGCAGCCAAGATAGCCTAGCGGACACCGGGGAGCTGTTTTTT
d_gene: TRBD1; abundance: .; v_gene: TRBV7-2; j_gene: TRBJ1-2; CDR3aa: CASSFAGTGAFFDGYTF; CDR3nt: TGTGCCAGCAGCTTCGCCGGGACAGGGGCCTTTTTCGACGGCTACACCTTC
d_gene: .; abundance: few; v_gene: TRBV6-4; j_gene: TRBJ1-6; CDR3aa: CASSDSQNSPLHF; CDR3nt: TGTGCCAGCAGTGACTCCCAAAATTCACCCCTCCACTTT
d_gene: TRBD2; abundance: .; v_gene: TRBV5-1; j_gene: TRBJ2-7; CDR3aa: CASGRTSGDAYEQYF; CDR3nt: TGCGCCAGCGGAAGGACTAGCGGGGATGCCTACGAGCAGTACTTC
d_gene: .; abundance: .; v_gene: TRBV5-6; j_gene: TRBJ1-6; CDR3aa: CASSFVFHGYNSPLHF; CDR3nt: TGTGCCAGCAGCTTTGTTTTCCACGGGTATAATTCACCCCTCCACTTT
d_gene: .; abundance: .; v_gene: TRBV3-1/TRBV3-2; j_gene: TRBJ1-2; CDR3aa: CASSQEGLRSSF; CDR3nt: TGTGCCAGCAGCCAAGAGGGCCTCAGGTCTTCCTTC
d_gene: .; abundance: .; v_gene: TRBV5-6; j_gene: TRBJ1-2; CDR3aa: CASSLVGTASQARYGYTF; CDR3nt: TGTGCCAGCAGCTTGGTTGGTACAGCCAGCCAGGCGAGATATGGCTACACCTTC
d_gene: TRBD2; abundance: once; v_gene: TRBV7-2; j_gene: TRBJ2-7; CDR3aa: CASSLGPPRDYSYEQYF; CDR3nt: TGTGCCAGCAGCTTAGGCCCCCCCCGGGACTACTCCTACGAGCAGTACTTC
d_gene: .; abundance: .; v_gene: TRBV18; j_gene: TRBJ1-5; CDR3aa: CASSGRGQPQHF; CDR3nt: TGTGCCAGCTCTGGGCGGGGTCAGCCCCAGCATTTT
d_gene: .; abundance: .; v_gene: TRBV4-1; j_gene: TRBJ2-3; CDR3aa: CASSQEEARRTDTQYF; CDR3nt: TGCGCCAGCAGCCAAGAGGAGGCTAGGCGCACAGATACGCAGTATTTT
d_gene: .; abundance: .; v_gene: TRBV6-5; j_gene: TRBJ2-7; CDR3aa: CASDPGRAEQYF; CDR3nt: TGTGCCAGCGACCCGGGAAGAGCCGAACAGTACTTC
d_gene: TRBD1; abundance: once; v_gene: TRBV11-2; j_gene: TRBJ1-2; CDR3aa: CASRRQGAFGNYGYTF; CDR3nt: TGTGCCAGCAGAAGACAGGGGGCTTTCGGTAACTATGGCTACACCTTC
d_gene: .; abundance: .; v_gene: TRBV7-9; j_gene: TRBJ1-1; CDR3aa: CASSLGGGTEAFF; CDR3nt: TGTGCCAGCAGCTTAGGGGGGGGCACTGAAGCTTTCTTT
d_gene: .; abundance: .; v_gene: TRBV3-1/TRBV3-2; j_gene: TRBJ2-1; CDR3aa: CASSQPLGGGSFYEQFF; CDR3nt: TGTGCCAGCAGCCAACCCCTGGGGGGCGGGAGCTTCTATGAGCAGTTCTTC
d_gene: TRBD1; abundance: .; v_gene: TRBV5-1; j_gene: TRBJ2-7; CDR3aa: CASSRDRGHEQYF; CDR3nt: TGCGCCAGCAGCCGGGACAGGGGCCACGAGCAGTACTTC
d_gene: .; abundance: .; v_gene: TRBV6-5; j_gene: TRBJ2-1; CDR3aa: CASRGSRGSNEQFF; CDR3nt: TGTGCCAGCAGGGGGTCTAGGGGGTCCAATGAGCAGTTCTTC
d_gene: .; abundance: .; v_gene: TRBV3-1/TRBV3-2; j_gene: TRBJ2-5; CDR3aa: CASSQEIQGGRETQYF; CDR3nt: TGTGCCAGCAGCCAAGAAATACAGGGAGGGAGGGAGACCCAGTACTTC
d_gene: .; abundance: .; v_gene: TRBV5-1; j_gene: TRBJ2-1; CDR3aa: CASSLSPSSYNEQFF; CDR3nt: TGCGCCAGCAGCTTATCCCCGAGCTCCTACAATGAGCAGTTCTTC
d_gene: .; abundance: .; v_gene: TRBV6-5; j_gene: TRBJ1-1; CDR3aa: CASSYSIRGEAFF; CDR3nt: TGTGCCAGCAGTTACTCGATCAGGGGTGAAGCTTTCTTT
d_gene: TRBD2; abundance: .; v_gene: TRBV27; j_gene: TRBJ2-3; CDR3aa: CASSLSSSGRALRTDTQYF; CDR3nt: TGTGCCAGCAGTTTATCGTCCAGCGGGAGGGCCCTCCGCACAGATACGCAGTATTTT
d_gene: .; abundance: .; v_gene: TRBV28; j_gene: TRBJ2-7; CDR3aa: CASSSPRVERLGQYF; CDR3nt: TGTGCCAGCAGTTCCCCCAGGGTCGAGAGACTCGGGCAGTACTTC
d_gene: TRBD2; abundance: .; v_gene: TRBV5-1; j_gene: TRBJ2-1; CDR3aa: CASSSPRPRAGESYNEQFF; CDR3nt: TGCGCCAGCAGCTCCCCTCGACCGAGAGCGGGAGAGTCGTACAATGAGCAGTTCTTC
d_gene: .; abundance: .; v_gene: TRBV18; j_gene: TRBJ2-7; CDR3aa: CASSPESEQYF; CDR3nt: TGTGCCAGCTCACCTGAGTCCGAGCAGTACTTC
d_gene: .; abundance: once; v_gene: TRBV15; j_gene: TRBJ1-1; CDR3aa: CATSTDPGGFTEAFF; CDR3nt: TGTGCCACCAGCACCGACCCGGGGGGATTCACTGAAGCTTTCTTT
d_gene: TRBD1; abundance: .; v_gene: TRBV9; j_gene: TRBJ2-3; CDR3aa: CASSATGQGDPWTQYF; CDR3nt: TGTGCCAGCAGCGCAACGGGCCAGGGGGACCCCTGGACGCAGTATTTT
d_gene: .; abundance: few; v_gene: TRBV5-1; j_gene: TRBJ2-7; CDR3aa: CASSLAAGTSYEQYF; CDR3nt: TGCGCCAGCAGCTTGGCGGCAGGAACCTCCTACGAGCAGTACTTC
d_gene: .; abundance: .; v_gene: TRBV25-1; j_gene: TRBJ1-1; CDR3aa: CASSPRAGPTGWAFF; CDR3nt: TGTGCCAGCAGTCCTCGGGCAGGGCCTACAGGGTGGGCTTTCTTT
d_gene: TRBD1; abundance: .; v_gene: TRBV9; j_gene: TRBJ1-2; CDR3aa: CASRARGQGYTF; CDR3nt: TGTGCCAGCAGGGCAAGGGGGCAAGGCTACACCTTC
d_gene: .; abundance: .; v_gene: TRBV14; j_gene: TRBJ2-5; CDR3aa: CASSQVYLALETQYF; CDR3nt: TGTGCCAGCAGCCAAGTCTATCTAGCGTTAGAGACCCAGTACTTC
d_gene: .; abundance: .; v_gene: TRBV12-3/TRBV12-4; j_gene: TRBJ1-1; CDR3aa: CASSLKAGLEAFF; CDR3nt: TGTGCCAGCAGTTTAAAGGCAGGTCTTGAAGCTTTCTTT
d_gene: TRBD2; abundance: .; v_gene: TRBV28; j_gene: TRBJ2-7; CDR3aa: CASGRDSYEQYF; CDR3nt: TGTGCCAGCGGGAGGGACTCCTACGAGCAGTACTTC
d_gene: TRBD1; abundance: once; v_gene: TRBV19; j_gene: TRBJ1-5; CDR3aa: CASSPLQGSNQPQHF; CDR3nt: TGTGCCAGTAGTCCCCTACAGGGGAGCAATCAGCCCCAGCATTTT
d_gene: .; abundance: .; v_gene: TRBV24-1; j_gene: TRBJ1-4; CDR3aa: CATSEAGTNEKLFF; CDR3nt: TGTGCCACCAGTGAAGCGGGCACAAATGAAAAACTGTTTTTT
d_gene: TRBD1; abundance: .; v_gene: TRBV18; j_gene: TRBJ2-2; CDR3aa: CASSPKTGGTGELFF; CDR3nt: TGTGCCAGCTCACCTAAGACAGGGGGAACCGGGGAGCTGTTTTTT
d_gene: .; abundance: .; v_gene: TRBV18; j_gene: TRBJ1-2; CDR3aa: CASSPAAGTPGGYTF; CDR3nt: TGTGCCAGCTCACCGGCTGCGGGAACTCCTGGTGGCTACACCTTC
d_gene: .; abundance: .; v_gene: TRBV6-2/TRBV6-3; j_gene: TRBJ2-1; CDR3aa: CASSYSSLAYYNEQFF; CDR3nt: TGTGCCAGCAGTTACTCGTCGCTAGCGTATTACAATGAGCAGTTCTTC
d_gene: .; abundance: few; v_gene: TRBV7-9; j_gene: TRBJ2-3; CDR3aa: CASSLARADTQYF; CDR3nt: TGTGCCAGCAGCTTAGCGCGGGCAGATACGCAGTATTTT
d_gene: TRBD1; abundance: once; v_gene: TRBV9; j_gene: TRBJ1-1; CDR3aa: CASSLSGTGGRNTEAFF; CDR3nt: TGTGCCAGCAGCCTTAGCGGGACAGGGGGTAGGAACACTGAAGCTTTCTTT
d_gene: .; abundance: .; v_gene: TRBV29-1; j_gene: TRBJ2-1; CDR3aa: CSVEGPPELVQGEQFF; CDR3nt: TGCAGCGTTGAAGGCCCCCCGGAGCTAGTTCAGGGTGAGCAGTTCTTC
d_gene: .; abundance: .; v_gene: TRBV7-9; j_gene: TRBJ1-1; CDR3aa: CASSLSVGEGKAFF; CDR3nt: TGTGCCAGCAGCTTAAGTGTTGGGGAGGGGAAGGCTTTCTTT
d_gene: TRBD1; abundance: once; v_gene: TRBV10-2; j_gene: TRBJ1-2; CDR3aa: CASRGDRETGYTF; CDR3nt: TGCGCCAGCAGGGGGGACAGGGAGACTGGCTACACCTTC
d_gene: TRBD1; abundance: .; v_gene: TRBV7-2; j_gene: TRBJ1-3; CDR3aa: CASSWGTAPGNTIYF; CDR3nt: TGTGCCAGCAGCTGGGGGACAGCGCCTGGAAACACCATATATTTT
d_gene: .; abundance: .; v_gene: TRBV27; j_gene: TRBJ1-6; CDR3aa: CASSSPGDFSPLHF; CDR3nt: TGTGCCAGCAGCTCCCCAGGGGATTTTTCACCCCTCCACTTT
d_gene: .; abundance: once; v_gene: TRBV29-1; j_gene: TRBJ2-1; CDR3aa: CSVSSFRTPEQFF; CDR3nt: TGCAGCGTTTCTAGCTTCCGTACCCCCGAGCAGTTCTTC
d_gene: .; abundance: .; v_gene: TRBV28; j_gene: TRBJ2-7; CDR3aa: CASNVPSADYEQYF; CDR3nt: TGTGCCTCCAACGTCCCTAGCGCTGACTACGAGCAGTACTTC
d_gene: TRBD1; abundance: .; v_gene: TRBV19; j_gene: TRBJ1-5; CDR3aa: CASSYGTGGKDYQPQHF; CDR3nt: TGTGCCAGTAGCTACGGGACAGGGGGAAAGGACTATCAGCCCCAGCATTTT
d_gene: TRBD2; abundance: .; v_gene: TRBV7-6; j_gene: TRBJ2-1; CDR3aa: CASSLATSGYNEQFF; CDR3nt: TGTGCCAGCAGCTTAGCCACTAGCGGCTACAATGAGCAGTTCTTC